The next 9 T cell receptor beta chains were all read from a single sample in a study of shared clonotypes between healthy human individuals. Method: immunoSEQ multiplex PCR; TCRdb's copy keeps in-frame clones and lacks some. This table has 2 million to 3 million clones, approximately 93% appearing once. The sample comprised naive CD4+ T cells from PBMCs. Specified subset: CD45RA+ positively selected. The receptors here all came from a man between 18 and 29 years old in good health. Some clones in this sample may be carry-over from other donors' samples.

The chain joins TRBV29-1 to TRBJ1-2, with D possibly being TRBD1 (6 bases). CDR1 is SQVTM and CDR2 is ANQGSEA in the germline V gene. V lost 2 bases, J lost 2 bases, and 9 bases lay in between. The CDR3 is 13 residues long. CDR3 in amino acids: CSVERDTNYGYTF. CDR3 DNA sequence: TGCAGCGTTGAACGGGACACGAACTATGGCTACACCTTC.

The gene calls are TRBV19 and TRBJ2-5, with TRBD1 as a possible D gene (6 bases). The CDR3 is made up of 13 amino acids. V lost 6 bases and J 4 bases, leaving 12 bases between the germline ends. Germline V CDR1 and CDR2: LNHDA, SQIVND (reference sequence). The CDR3 loop reads CASRFRGTETQYF. CDR3 nucleotide sequence: TGTGCCAGTAGATTCAGGGGAACAGAGACCCAGTACTTC.

In the case of this clone: Other DNA sequences within the sample encode an identical CDR3. The chain couples TRBV18 to TRBJ2-7; D possibly corresponds to TRBD2 (5 bases). The CDR3 runs to 14 residues. The V gene lost 3 bases and the J gene lost 3 bases, with 12 bases spanning the gap. Germline V gives CDR1 KGHSH, CDR2 LQKENI. CDR3 protein: CASSPQGRSYEQYF. The CDR3 DNA reads as TGTGCCAGCTCACCCCAAGGGAGAAGCTACGAGCAGTACTTC.

The V and J genes are TRBV9 and TRBJ2-1; D perhaps matches TRBD1 (7 bases). This CDR3 has 16 residues. Germline loops: CDR1 SGDLS, CDR2 YYNGEE. The germline V and J ends were trimmed by 0 bases and 5 bases, with 15 bases remaining between them. DNA for the CDR3: TGTGCCAGCAGCGTAGCCCCAGGGGGGCTGAACAATGAGCAGTTCTTC. Residues: CASSVAPGGLNNEQFF.

This rearrangement joins TRBV11-2 to TRBJ2-1; D ambiguous. This CDR3 region has 15 residues. The V end lost 0 bases, the J end lost 4 bases, and 10 bases lay between the germline ends. The V gene's germline CDR1 is SGHAT and CDR2 FQNNGV. This chain's CDR3 is CASSLEPGIYNEQFF. In nucleotides, the CDR3 is TGTGCCAGCAGCTTAGAGCCTGGAATTTACAATGAGCAGTTCTTC.

The chain combines TRBV4-3 with TRBJ2-3, with 8 bases matching TRBD1. V was clipped by 4 bases and J by 5 bases; unmatched bases: 8. The CDR3 totals 15 residues. Germline CDR1 reads LGHNA; CDR2 reads YSLEER. The chain's CDR3 is CASSPGQGPKDTQYF. The CDR3 DNA reads TGCGCCAGCAGCCCCGGACAGGGTCCTAAAGATACGCAGTATTTT.

This chain joins TRBV5-1 and TRBJ2-5, with a tentative D call TRBD2 (6 bases). This CDR3 is 14 amino acids long. Germline V gives CDR1 SGHRS, CDR2 YFSETQ. Between the trimmed V and J ends, which lost 1 base and 3 bases, there was a span of 10 bases. CDR3 in DNA: TGCGCCAGCAGCTTGCTTTCGGGGGAAGAGACCCAGTACTTC. Translating it yields CASSLLSGEETQYF. Full variable domain (outside the CDR3, taken from reference TRBV5-1 and TRBJ2-5): KAGVTQTPRYLIKTRGQQVTLSCSPISGHRSVSWYQQTPGQGLQFLFEYFSETQRNKGNFPGRFSGRQFSNSRSEMNVSTLELGDSALYLCASSLLSGEETQYFGPGTRLLVL.

This chain connects TRBV6-5 to TRBJ2-5, with 10 bases identical to TRBD2. The J call could be wrong; TRBJ2-7 is a better fit for the DNA end. The CDR3 runs to 15 residues. Germline lookup yields CDR1 MNHEY and CDR2 SVGAGI. DNA for the CDR3: TGTGCCAGCAGTTACGGGTCCCTAGCGGGAGACGAGCAGTACTTC. Translation gives CASSYGSLAGDEQYF.

The rearrangement links TRBV11-2 to TRBJ2-1; tentative D call: TRBD1 (6 bases). The CDR3 sequence is 16 residues long. Trimming left V 4 bases short and J 3 bases short, with 16 bases between. Germline-derived CDR1 and CDR2 are SGHAT and FQNNGV. DNA for the CDR3: TGTGCCAGCAGCTCGTCCATCCCGACAGGCTACAATGAGCAGTTCTTC. It specifies CASSSSIPTGYNEQFF.